This T cell receptor beta chain was obtained from a study of response to subunit inactivated influenza vaccine. The study, taken as a whole, reports: With each seasonal influenza vaccination, the authors suggested, few new T cells are recruited.

From the RT-PCR reads, TCRdb called clonotypes with MiXCR, one entry per CDR3 protein. The sample shows 450,000 to 500,000 distinct CDR3 sequences, approximately 11% of them seen only once. This CDR3 contains 17 residues. Germline V gene sequence: CDR1 SGHRS, CDR2 YFSETQ. V lost 0 bases and J 4 bases, leaving 17 bases between the germline ends. This clonotype was recorded a few times. The antigen remains unidentified. The sequences come from PBMCs from blood, collected 45 days after vaccination. The V gene is TRBV5-1, the J gene TRBJ2-1; no definite D call. This clonotype was sampled from a man aged 45 to 65 who received an inactivated influenza vaccine. The DNA of the CDR3 is TGCGCCAGCAGCTTGGCCAGAGACTTAGCTAAATACAATGAGCAGTTCTTC. Translation: CASSLARDLAKYNEQFF.